This T cell receptor beta chain came from a study of T cell responses to AZD1222 COVID-19 vaccine (dated by TCRdb to about 2021). Notes on the research overall: AZD1222 recipients with second doses at about 4 weeks or about 12 weeks were pooled, because spike-specific TCR depth and breadth did not differ between schedules. A total of 230 to 250 trial participants underwent TCR sequencing, of whom 207 received two doses of AZD1222 and 26 received two doses of the MenACWY control vaccine. Trial participants were enrolled into age subgroups of 18-55, 56-69 and 70-plus years, which contained about 160, 30 and 59 TCR-sequenced participants, respectively. Here is what the overall study found, with its caveats: Conclusions about previously exposed vaccinees are limited because only six or seven AZD1222 recipients were SARS-CoV-2 seropositive at baseline. The 56-69-year group was small, and its depth increase did not reach significance, likely because of low power. CD4 TCRs associated with the vaccine covered the entire spike protein, and the dominant responses were in regions 160-218 and 743-854. Reportedly, close to half of the unique spike-specific TCRs recognized epitopes lying outside the regions that are mutated in the B.1.351 and B.1.1.7 variants. Participants were mostly white British and included more females than males, and it was suggested by the authors that clonal diversity may have been underestimated. Because no samples from the day 14 peak response were available, repertoires could be characterized only after the peak T cell response. A significant rise in spike-specific TCR breadth and depth was observed after two AZD1222 doses relative to day 0 and relative to MenACWY recipients.

Between the V and J ends, shortened by 4 bases and 5 bases respectively, the junction contains 8 bases. From the germline V gene, CDR1 is SGHTA and CDR2 is FQGTGA. CDR3 length: 12 amino acids, cysteine to phenylalanine. The retained sequence is limited to the CDR3, 36 bases, with the frame set at the first base. The meaning of the sample's time point label: baseline before first vaccination. Vaccinee samples came from UK trials COV001 and COV002, including a single-blind randomized controlled phase 2/3 trial of AZD1222 (ChAdOx1 nCoV-19) in healthy adults. For TCRbeta chain sequencing, PBMC samples were collected from trial participants at day 0 and at day 28 after the second dose. The CDR3 regions of human TCRbeta chains were analyzed by immunosequencing. From the authors' description of their analysis: TCRs in the repertoires were compared against a reference library of SARS-CoV-2-specific TCRs that had been generated with the MIRA antigen-specificity platform. Breadth meant the fraction of unique TCRs that were SARS-CoV-2-associated, whereas depth meant the fraction of total T cells that were SARS-CoV-2-associated. Using the MIRA data, every spike-specific TCR was mapped to the spike region that the TCR reacted to and assigned to either a CD4 or a CD8 class. Log10-transformed breadth and depth values were compared by one-way ANOVA with Sidak's multiple comparisons tests. TCRdb limited this immuneACCESS table to in-frame rearrangements with V and J called. A share of clones is missing; checked studies link under half to unresolved V genes, and the rest is unexplained. V and J calls plus clone size are reproduced from that table; the DNA served to infer D and trimming. This sample holds 90,000 to 150,000 clones; just over 85% were observed only once. Approximately 7.6% of the sample is in the top ten clones.

Concerning this clone: No antigen is known for it. There are no base qualities to consult, and no much larger clone falls within one base.

The source was peripheral blood, collected on day 0 of AZD1222 vaccination. This chain is built from TRBV7-3 and TRBJ2-5; the D gene is not confidently resolved. The sequence was collected from an adult in good health. The nucleotides read TGTGCCAGCAGCTCCCCCGGGGAGACCCAGTACTTC. Its product reads: CASSSPGETQYF.